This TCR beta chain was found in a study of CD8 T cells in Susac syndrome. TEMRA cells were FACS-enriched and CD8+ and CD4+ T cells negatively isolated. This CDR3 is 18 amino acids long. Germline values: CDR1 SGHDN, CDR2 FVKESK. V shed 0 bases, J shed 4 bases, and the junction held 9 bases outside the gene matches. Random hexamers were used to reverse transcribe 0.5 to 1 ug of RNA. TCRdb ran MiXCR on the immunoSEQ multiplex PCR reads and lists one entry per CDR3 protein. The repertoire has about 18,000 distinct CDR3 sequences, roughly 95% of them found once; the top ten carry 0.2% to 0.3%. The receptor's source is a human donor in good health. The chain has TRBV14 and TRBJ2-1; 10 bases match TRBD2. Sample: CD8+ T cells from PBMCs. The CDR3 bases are TGTGCCAGCAGCCAAGAATTCGTACTAGCGGGAACTTACAATGAGCAGTTCTTC. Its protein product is CASSQEFVLAGTYNEQFF.